These 29 T cell receptor beta chains originate from one sample sequenced in a study of T-cell reconstitution after alpha-beta-depleted transplantation in children. Overall study findings and caveats: Alpha-beta T cells about two months after transplant reportedly derived from several hundred expanded graft clones.

Preparation of the TCRbeta library was carried out with unique molecular identifiers. TCRdb used MiXCR to reprocess the PCR reads, holding one entry per CDR3 protein. The sample includes about 32,000 distinct CDR3 sequences, around 7% of them seen just once. These receptors have no identified antigens. Sample: peripheral blood, taken 60 days after TCRalphabeta/CD19-depleted stem cell transplant. Receptor source: a child younger than two who had a stem cell transplant for acute myeloid leukemia, so the T cells may come from the graft donor.

This clonotype was recorded many times. V usage is TRBV7-9 and J usage is TRBJ2-1; no firm D call. Between the trimmed V and J ends, which lost 8 bases and 4 bases, there was a span of 15 bases. The V gene's germline CDR1 is SEHNR and CDR2 FQNEAQ (reference sequence). The CDR3 extends over 14 amino acids. CDR3 sequence reads: CASAIETDYNEQFF. The DNA for the CDR3 is TGTGCCAGCGCCATCGAGACGGATTACAATGAGCAGTTCTTC.

This clonotype was detected ten times or more. V usage is TRBV12-3 or TRBV12-4 and J usage is TRBJ2-4; 7 bases fit TRBD1. With V trimmed by 6 bases and J by 2 bases, 10 bases remained unmatched. The CDR3 loop spans 16 amino acids. The CDR3 bases are TGTGCCAGCAGCAGGGACAGTTCGTGGTCCAAAAACATTCAGTACTTC. Protein: CASSRDSSWSKNIQYF.

This clonotype appeared many times. V is TRBV2 and J is TRBJ2-7; TRBD2 is a possible D gene (6 bases). The germline V gene encodes CDR1 SNHLY and CDR2 FYNNEI. The CDR3 covers 13 residues. Trimming pared 7 bases from V and 9 bases from J, leaving 19 bases between. This CDR3 is CASIVRDSLGQYF. In nucleotides, the CDR3 is TGTGCCAGCATTGTCCGGGACTCCTTGGGGCAGTACTTC.

This clonotype came up many times. The CDR3 DNA reads as TGTGCCAGCAGCCAAGCGGCAGCGGCCGGGGAGCTGTTTTTT. As protein: CASSQAAAAGELFF. The rearrangement joins TRBV3-1 to TRBJ2-2; possibly TRBD2 for D (5 bases). This CDR3 is 14 amino acids long. Per the germline V gene, CDR1 is LGHDT and CDR2 is YNNKEL (reference sequence). The V end was cut by 1 base, the J end by 6 bases, with 9 bases between. The whole variable domain, filled in from reference TRBV3-1 and TRBJ2-2, reads DTAVSQTPKYLVTQMGNDKSIKCEQNLGHDTMYWYKQDSKKFLKIMFSYNNKELIINETVPNRFSPKSPDKAHLNLHINSLELGDSAVYFCASSQAAAAGELFFGEGSRLTVL.

This clonotype was seen at least ten times. V and J are TRBV2 and TRBJ2-3; no definite D call. Trimming took 7 bases from V and 5 from J, leaving 13 bases between them. CDR1 and CDR2 from the germline V gene are SNHLY and FYNNEI. This CDR3 spans 13 amino acids. DNA of the CDR3: TGTGCCAGCATTTGGACGGTGGTAGATACGCAGTATTTT. Translating it yields CASIWTVVDTQYF.

This clonotype was picked up many times. The chain has TRBV29-1 and TRBJ2-3; 8 bases line up with TRBD2. J gave up 9 bases and V 7 bases, and 15 bases lay outside the gene matches. Germline loops: CDR1 SQVTM, CDR2 ANQGSEA. This CDR3 has 14 amino acids. CDR3 in amino acids: CSGLTSGSRGTQYF. Written as DNA, the CDR3 is TGCAGCGGATTAACTAGCGGTTCTAGGGGCACGCAGTATTTT.

This clonotype came up many times. The chain employs TRBV24-1 and TRBJ2-3; TRBD1 matches at 8 bases. V shed 4 bases, J shed 4 bases, and the junction held 6 bases outside the gene matches. The CDR3 is 15 amino acids. The germline V gene encodes CDR1 KGHDR and CDR2 SFDVKD. The CDR3 loop is CATSERTGFADTQYF. CDR3 DNA: TGTGCCACCAGTGAACGGACAGGGTTTGCAGATACGCAGTATTTT.

This clonotype was seen at least ten times. The chain carries TRBV6-6 and TRBJ2-3; a possible D gene is TRBD2 (6 bases). Deletions cut 8 bases from V and 5 bases from J, with 14 bases between. Germline V gives CDR1 MNHNY, CDR2 SVGAGI (reference sequence). The CDR3 sequence is 13 residues long. The CDR3 DNA sequence: TGTGCCAGCGAGCCGGGGGTTCAAGATACGCAGTATTTT. Its protein product is CASEPGVQDTQYF.

This clonotype was counted ten times or more. This chain connects TRBV2 to TRBJ1-2, with D tentatively TRBD1 (5 bases). Trimming cost V 3 bases and J 7 bases, with 15 bases left between them. This CDR3 has 14 amino acids. Germline V lookup: CDR1 SNHLY, CDR2 FYNNEI. CDR3 in amino acids: CASSDRVGLGGYTF. CDR3 sequence (DNA): TGTGCCAGCAGTGACAGGGTAGGGTTGGGTGGCTACACCTTC. Looking up the rest from reference TRBV2 and TRBJ1-2 gives the full variable domain: EPEVTQTPSHQVTQMGQEVILRCVPISNHLYFYWYRQILGQKVEFLVSFYNNEISEKSEIFDDQFSVERPDGSNFTLKIRSTKLEDSAMYFCASSDRVGLGGYTFGSGTRLTVV.

This clonotype was observed at least ten times. For the CDR3, the DNA is TGTGCCAGCAGCTTAGAACTAGCCAATGAGCAGTTCTTC. It specifies CASSLELANEQFF. The rearrangement joins TRBV13 to TRBJ2-1; D is perhaps TRBD2 (6 bases). V was pared by 1 base and J by 6 bases, with 7 bases between. Germline CDR1 is PRHDT and CDR2 is FYEKMQ (reference sequence). This CDR3 comprises 13 residues.

There are many counts of this clonotype. V is TRBV11-2 and J is TRBJ2-2; D gene ambiguous. The CDR3 sequence is 14 residues long. Germline CDR1 is SGHAT and CDR2 is FQNNGV. V was cut by 1 base and J by 6 bases, with 9 bases left in between. The CDR3 sequence is CASSLGRSAGELFF. For the CDR3, the DNA is TGTGCCAGCAGCTTAGGGCGATCCGCCGGGGAGCTGTTTTTT.

This clonotype occurred many times. The genes are TRBV5-1 and TRBJ1-1, with TRBD1 matching 7 bases. Germline trimming cut 1 base from V and 3 bases from J; bases unmatched to any gene: 3. The CDR3 is 14 amino acids. From germline, CDR1 is SGHRS and CDR2 YFSETQ. CDR3 sequence: CASSLRGRDTEAFF. The CDR3 nucleotides are TGCGCCAGCAGCTTGAGGGGGCGGGACACTGAAGCTTTCTTT.

This clonotype was counted many times. The chain joins TRBV6-5 to TRBJ2-4; TRBD1 or TRBD2 may be the D gene (5 bases each). CDR3 length equals 16 residues. The germline gives CDR1 MNHEY, CDR2 SVGAGI. Between the trimmed V and J ends, which lost 4 bases and 0 bases, there was a span of 13 bases. The CDR3 nucleotides read TGTGCCAGCAGTTTTCTAGTGGGACCAGCCAAAAACATTCAGTACTTC. Translated: CASSFLVGPAKNIQYF.

This clonotype was seen many times. The chain carries TRBV6-5 and TRBJ1-1; D remains unclear. V lost 5 bases and J lost 0, with 7 bases in between. Per the germline V gene, CDR1 is MNHEY and CDR2 is SVGAGI. The CDR3 is 13 amino acids. For the CDR3, the DNA is TGTGCCAGCAGTACCGTAATGAACACTGAAGCTTTCTTT. Protein: CASSTVMNTEAFF.

This clonotype was counted at least ten times. The rearrangement joins TRBV20-1 to TRBJ2-3; D is perhaps TRBD1 (6 bases). The germline V and J ends were trimmed by 8 bases and 0 bases, with 15 bases remaining between them. This CDR3 has 14 amino acids. Germline CDR1 DFQATT, CDR2 SNEGSKA (reference sequence). CDR3 residues: CSLIQGRSTDTQYF. The CDR3 DNA sequence: TGCAGTCTGATACAGGGAAGAAGCACAGATACGCAGTATTTT.

This clonotype was counted many times. J is TRBJ2-5 and V is TRBV5-1; D call uncertain. This CDR3 has 14 residues. CDR1 and CDR2 from the germline V gene are SGHRS and YFSETQ. Trimming stripped 3 bases from V and 4 bases from J, with 13 bases between. As DNA, the CDR3 is TGCGCCAGCAGCTCTTGGGTACCACTAGAGACCCAGTACTTC. This gives the protein CASSSWVPLETQYF. The full variable domain, its missing parts supplied by reference TRBV5-1 and TRBJ2-5, is KAGVTQTPRYLIKTRGQQVTLSCSPISGHRSVSWYQQTPGQGLQFLFEYFSETQRNKGNFPGRFSGRQFSNSRSEMNVSTLELGDSALYLCASSSWVPLETQYFGPGTRLLVL.

This clonotype was counted many times. This rearrangement joins TRBV7-9 to TRBJ2-4; the D call may be TRBD1 or TRBD2 (5 bases each). The CDR3 is made up of 16 amino acids. CDR1 is SEHNR, CDR2 FQNEAQ, per germline (reference sequence). Deletions cut 4 bases from V and 0 bases from J, with 13 bases between. The CDR3: CASSSRDGLAKNIQYF. CDR3 nucleotide sequence: TGTGCCAGCAGCTCGAGGGACGGGTTAGCCAAAAACATTCAGTACTTC.

This clonotype was counted at least ten times. The V and J genes are TRBV4-3 and TRBJ2-2, with TRBD1 matching over 7 bases. The CDR3 consists of 15 residues. V shed 4 bases, J shed 1 base, and the junction held 3 bases outside the gene matches. CDR1 and CDR2 (germline): LGHNA, YSLEER. The CDR3 loop is CASSRGQLNTGELFF. DNA for the CDR3: TGCGCCAGCAGCCGGGGACAGTTGAACACCGGGGAGCTGTTTTTT.

This clonotype was detected ten times or more. The gene calls are TRBV12-3 or TRBV12-4 and TRBJ2-7; 7 nucleotides align to TRBD2. The CDR3 extends over 13 amino acids. The V gene end was trimmed by 8 bases and the J gene end by 2 bases; junction bases not matched to a gene: 6. CDR3 sequence (DNA): TGTGCCAGCGCTACGGGAGGAACCTACGAGCAGTACTTC. It specifies CASATGGTYEQYF.

This clonotype appeared many times. J is TRBJ1-4 and V is TRBV5-6; possible D gene TRBD1, 5 bases. Germline-derived CDR1 and CDR2 are SGHDT and YYEEEE. This CDR3 is 15 amino acids long. The V and J ends lost 6 bases and 5 bases respectively, with 17 bases between them. CDR3 in amino acids: CASTVQDRLNEKLFF. CDR3 DNA sequence: TGTGCCAGCACCGTCCAAGACAGATTGAATGAAAAACTGTTTTTT.

This clonotype was found many times. This chain links TRBV12-3 or TRBV12-4 with TRBJ2-6, with 8 nucleotides matching TRBD2. The V segment lost 4 bases and the J segment 4 bases; nucleotides outside the gene matches: 0. The length of the CDR3 is 14 residues. The DNA of the CDR3 is TGTGCCAGCAGTTCGGGGGGGGGGGCCAACGTCCTGACTTTC. It yields the protein CASSSGGGANVLTF.

This clonotype was counted many times. The chain is built from TRBV6-1 and TRBJ1-1, with 8 bases lining up with TRBD1. CDR1 is MNHNS and CDR2 is SASEGT in the germline V gene. This CDR3 spans 16 amino acids. With 4 bases clipped from V and 4 bases from J, the junction kept 11 bases outside the gene matches. In nucleotides, the CDR3 is TGTGCCAGCAGTGCCCTCCTGACAGGGGTGGGCACTGAAGCTTTCTTT. Its protein is CASSALLTGVGTEAFF.

This clonotype occurred many times. V gene TRBV4-2 combines with J gene TRBJ2-3; 9 bases agree with TRBD1. After removal of 4 bases from V and 2 bases from J, the junction contained 1 base not matched to a gene. This CDR3 contains 14 residues. Germline V gene lookup returns CDR1 LGHNA and CDR2 YNFKEQ. CDR3 DNA sequence: TGTGCCAGCAGCCGGACAGGGGTCACAGATACGCAGTATTTT. This encodes CASSRTGVTDTQYF.

This clonotype was seen at least ten times. This chain joins TRBV9 and TRBJ1-1; a weak D match, TRBD1 (5 bases). The CDR3 runs to 17 residues. CDR1 and CDR2 from the germline V gene are SGDLS and YYNGEE. V lost 4 bases and J lost 0, with 19 bases in between. The CDR3, as DNA: TGTGCCAGCAGCTCGAGGGCCAGCCTAGGGGTGAACACTGAAGCTTTCTTT. This translates into CASSSRASLGVNTEAFF.

This clonotype was counted ten times or more. V is TRBV6-2 or TRBV6-3 and J is TRBJ2-1; D is possibly TRBD2 (6 bases). V was clipped by 5 bases and J by 7 bases, with 9 bases between them. The CDR3 is 12 amino acids. Germline-derived CDR1 and CDR2 are MNHEY and SVGEGT. The CDR3 DNA is TGTGCCAGCAGTGTGACTAGGAATGAGCAGTTCTTC. Protein sequence: CASSVTRNEQFF.

At least ten counts were recorded for this clonotype. The CDR3: CASSPAGYNEQFF. CDR3 in DNA: TGTGCCAGCAGCCCCGCGGGCTACAATGAGCAGTTCTTC. The rearrangement links TRBV7-9 to TRBJ2-1, with a possible D match to TRBD2 (5 bases). Germline V gene sequence: CDR1 SEHNR, CDR2 FQNEAQ (reference sequence). The V end lost 5 bases, the J end lost 3 bases, and 8 bases lay between the germline ends. The CDR3 is made up of 13 amino acids.

This clonotype has a count of ten or more. The chain recombines TRBV27 with TRBJ1-5, with D perhaps TRBD1 (6 bases). This CDR3 has 15 residues. Between the trimmed V and J ends, which lost 5 bases and 4 bases, there was a span of 15 bases. Germline V gives CDR1 MNHEY, CDR2 SMNVEV (reference sequence). CDR3 coding DNA: TGTGCCAGCAGTCCGGACAGTTACTATAATCAGCCCCAGCATTTT. It encodes CASSPDSYYNQPQHF.

This clonotype was detected ten times or more. The DNA of the CDR3 is TGCAGTGCTATCCCCGGGGCTAGCTCCTACGAGCAGTACTTC. This gives the protein CSAIPGASSYEQYF. V and J are TRBV20-1 and TRBJ2-7; either TRBD1 or TRBD2 may fit D (5 bases each). The V end lost 4 bases, the J end lost 0 bases, and 13 bases lay between the germline ends. CDR3 length: 14 residues. Per germline, CDR1 DFQATT and CDR2 SNEGSKA (reference sequence).

This clonotype has at least ten counts. The rearrangement links TRBV7-9 to TRBJ1-2; D is ambiguous. Trimming removed 4 bases at V and 4 bases at J, with 4 bases between. The germline CDR1 and CDR2 sequences are SEHNR and FQNEAQ (reference sequence). The CDR3 runs to 11 residues. This CDR3 is CASSYSYGYTF. Written as DNA, the CDR3 is TGTGCCAGCAGCTACTCCTATGGCTACACCTTC. Looking up the rest from reference TRBV7-9 and TRBJ1-2 gives the full variable domain: DTGVSQNPRHKITKRGQNVTFRCDPISEHNRLYWYRQTLGQGPEFLTYFQNEAQLEKSRLLSDRFSAERPKGSFSTLEIQRTEQGDSAMYLCASSYSYGYTFGSGTRLTVV.